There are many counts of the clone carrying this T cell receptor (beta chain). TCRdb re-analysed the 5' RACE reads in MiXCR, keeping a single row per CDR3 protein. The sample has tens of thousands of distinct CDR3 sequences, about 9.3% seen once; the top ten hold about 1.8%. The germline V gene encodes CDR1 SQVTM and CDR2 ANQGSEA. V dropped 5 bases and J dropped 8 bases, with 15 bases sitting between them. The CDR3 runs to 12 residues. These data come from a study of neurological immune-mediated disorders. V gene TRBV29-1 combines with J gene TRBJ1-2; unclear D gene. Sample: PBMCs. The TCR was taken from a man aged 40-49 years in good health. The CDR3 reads CSVSGLVGGYTF. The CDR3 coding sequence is TGCAGCGTTTCAGGTCTAGTGGGAGGCTACACCTTC.